A single sample is the source of the 30 T cell receptor beta chains below, sequenced in a study of glioma-infiltrating T cells after dendritic cell vaccination. Using immunoSEQ multiplex PCR, the repertoire was profiled, and TCRdb retains in-frame clones only, with some absent. The table includes approximately 91,000 clones, over 75% detected once. As for time point: after dendritic cell vaccination, including at tumor progression/relapse. The sample consisted of blood, taken after dendritic cell vaccination. The receptors were gathered from a human donor with glioblastoma.

This rearrangement joins TRBV10-1 to TRBJ1-5, with 9 bases fitting TRBD1. With V trimmed by 7 bases and J by 2 bases, 6 bases remained unmatched. Germline V CDR1 and CDR2: WNHNN, SYGVQD (reference sequence). The CDR3 is 15 residues long. CDR3 loop: CASTNTGGGNQPQHF. CDR3 bases: TGCGCCAGCACCAACACAGGGGGCGGCAATCAGCCCCAGCATTTT.

The CDR3 protein is CASSRGGETVAFF. CDR3 DNA: TGTGCCAGCAGTCGCGGCGGGGAGACGGTAGCTTTCTTT. The genes are TRBV6-5 and TRBJ1-1; D gene unclear. The CDR3 runs 13 residues. Germline CDR1 and CDR2: MNHEY and SVGAGI. The V and J ends lost 5 bases and 10 bases respectively, with 17 bases between them.

The CDR3 region has the DNA TGTGCCAGTAGTATCGACAGATTCGCGAACACCGGGGAGCTGTTTTTT. Translation gives CASSIDRFANTGELFF. This chain links TRBV19 with TRBJ2-2; D perhaps matches TRBD1 (5 bases). The CDR3 runs to 16 residues. CDR1 and CDR2 from the germline V gene are LNHDA and SQIVND (reference sequence). V shed 3 bases and J shed 0 bases, with 11 bases lying between them.

The rearrangement links TRBV9 to TRBJ2-5, with 7 bases that match TRBD1. Trimming removed 4 bases from V and 7 bases from J; junction bases left unmatched: 13. Germline assignment: CDR1 SGDLS and CDR2 YYNGEE. CDR3 size: 15 residues. The CDR3 DNA sequence: TGTGCCAGCAGCCTAACGGGACAGCCCCCTGGGACCCAGTACTTC. Protein product: CASSLTGQPPGTQYF.

The chain recombines TRBV27 with TRBJ2-1; D unresolved. V lost 2 bases and J lost 0, with 8 bases in between. CDR1 and CDR2 (germline): MNHEY, SMNVEV (reference sequence). The CDR3 runs to 15 residues. CDR3 protein: CASSLAAASYNEQFF. The CDR3 DNA follows: TGTGCCAGCAGTTTAGCGGCGGCCTCCTACAATGAGCAGTTCTTC.

In DNA form, the CDR3 reads TGCGCCAGCAGCCCGGGGACTGGACAAAACTATGGCTACACCTTC. It codes for CASSPGTGQNYGYTF. The rearrangement uses TRBV4-1 and TRBJ1-2; D perhaps matches TRBD1 (5 bases). The germline V and J ends were trimmed by 4 bases and 2 bases, with 14 bases remaining between them. Germline loops: CDR1 MGHRA, CDR2 YSYEKL. The CDR3 has 15 amino acids.

This clone was found once. The chain uses TRBV15 and TRBJ1-5; D is possibly TRBD1 (5 bases). The length of the CDR3 is 16 residues. Germline lookup yields CDR1 LNHNV and CDR2 YYDKDF (reference sequence). The V and J ends lost 1 base and 0 bases respectively, with 10 bases between them. CDR3 loop: CATSRGGAVSNQPQHF. DNA of the CDR3: TGTGCCACCAGCAGAGGGGGCGCGGTTAGCAATCAGCCCCAGCATTTT.

V and J are TRBV9 and TRBJ2-2, with D perhaps matching TRBD2 (7 bases). The CDR3 is 15 amino acids. Germline CDR1 is SGDLS and CDR2 is YYNGEE. The V gene lost 2 bases and the J gene lost 4 bases, with 12 bases spanning the gap. Written as DNA, the CDR3 is TGTGCCAGCAGCGTGTGGGGAGGGGGCACCGGGGAGCTGTTTTTT. This gives the protein CASSVWGGGTGELFF.

The rearrangement links TRBV7-2 to TRBJ2-1; the match to TRBD1 covers 9 bases. V lost 6 bases and J lost 4; bases outside the gene matches: 7. This CDR3 spans 15 amino acids. Germline CDR1 is SGHTA and CDR2 is FQGNSA. CDR3: CASSLGGQGYNEQFF. In nucleotides, the CDR3 is TGTGCCAGCAGTCTCGGGGGACAGGGATACAATGAGCAGTTCTTC.

V gene TRBV7-3 combines with J gene TRBJ2-5; 11 bases are a match to TRBD2. CDR1 SGHTA and CDR2 FQGTGA come from the germline V gene. V gave up 4 bases and J gave up 5 bases; unmatched junction bases: 3. CDR3 size: 14 residues. CDR3 residues: CASSSRTSGETQYF. The CDR3 DNA sequence: TGTGCCAGCAGCTCGCGGACTAGCGGGGAGACCCAGTACTTC.

The CDR3 DNA follows: TGTGCCAGCAGTAATGGCGGGACAGGGGAATCTGAAGCTTTCTTT. Translated: CASSNGGTGESEAFF. The chain has TRBV6-1 and TRBJ1-1; 10 nucleotides match TRBD1. The CDR3 sequence is 15 residues long. V shed 5 bases, J shed 6 bases, and the junction held 9 bases outside the gene matches. Germline V gene sequence: CDR1 MNHNS, CDR2 SASEGT.

The chain has TRBV28 and TRBJ1-2, with D hard to call. CDR1 MDHEN and CDR2 SYDVKM come from the germline V gene. The germline V and J ends were trimmed by 7 bases and 0 bases, with 9 bases remaining between them. The CDR3 consists of 13 residues. The CDR3 coding sequence is TGTGCCAGCATGTCCCTTTCTAACTATGGCTACACCTTC. Its translation: CASMSLSNYGYTF.

This clone was observed once. The chain uses TRBV6-6 and TRBJ2-7, with D perhaps matching TRBD2 (6 bases). V was trimmed by 5 bases and J by 1 base, leaving 12 bases between them. The length of the CDR3 is 14 residues. CDR1 is MNHNY, CDR2 SVGAGI, per germline (reference sequence). CDR3 residues: CASSVTGTSYEQYV. CDR3 DNA sequence: TGTGCCAGCAGTGTAACCGGGACTTCCTACGAGCAGTACGTC.

The rearrangement links TRBV14 to TRBJ2-1; D is possibly TRBD2 (6 bases). Germline lookup yields CDR1 SGHDN and CDR2 FVKESK. V was trimmed by 3 bases and J by 9 bases, leaving 12 bases between them. The CDR3 has 13 amino acids. The CDR3 protein is CASSQQVEGEQFF. The CDR3 nucleotides are TGTGCCAGCAGCCAGCAGGTGGAGGGTGAGCAGTTCTTC.

This rearrangement joins TRBV6-4 to TRBJ2-2; 12 bases agree with TRBD2. The CDR3 is made up of 19 amino acids. Germline values: CDR1 MRHNA, CDR2 SNTAGT. V was pared by 5 bases and J by 6 bases, with 16 bases of the junction left unmatched. The chain's CDR3 is CASSPDGASGGAPAGELFF. As DNA, the CDR3 is TGTGCCAGCAGTCCCGACGGGGCTAGCGGGGGGGCACCCGCCGGGGAGCTGTTTTTT.

V and J are TRBV10-2 and TRBJ2-5, with 8 nucleotides matching TRBD1. CDR1 and CDR2 from the germline V gene are WSHSY and SAAADI. The CDR3 extends over 14 amino acids. The V and J ends lost 2 bases and 6 bases, in that order; junction bases with no gene match: 5. The CDR3 bases are TGCGCCAGCAGTGAGCCCGGACAGGGCAAGACCCAGTACTTC. Translation gives CASSEPGQGKTQYF.

The rearrangement links TRBV7-8 to TRBJ2-7; TRBD1 aligns across 7 bases. The CDR3 consists of 13 residues. Germline CDR1 and CDR2: SGHVS and FQNEAQ. Trimming removed 4 bases from V and 8 bases from J; junction bases left unmatched: 8. CDR3 sequence (DNA): TGTGCCAGCAGCTCTCGGACAGGTTCGCAGCAGTACTTC. As protein: CASSSRTGSQQYF.

The rearrangement links TRBV27 to TRBJ2-5; no clear D gene. The CDR3 totals 14 residues. Trimming shortened V by 4 bases and J by 3 bases, and 12 bases separated the two germline ends. Germline V gives CDR1 MNHEY, CDR2 SMNVEV (reference sequence). The CDR3 nucleotides are TGTGCCAGCAGTTCCCCGGCGGATAAAGAGACCCAGTACTTC. Its translation is CASSSPADKETQYF.

This clone was observed a few times. J is TRBJ2-5 and V is TRBV18; D is perhaps TRBD2 (5 bases). Trimming took off 4 bases at V and 5 bases at J, with 23 bases between the two ends. The CDR3 runs to 17 residues. The germline CDR1 and CDR2 sequences are KGHSH and LQKENI. DNA of the CDR3: TGTGCCAGCTCACTGAATCAGCTAGCTCGATCAGACGAGACCCAGTACTTC. Amino acid sequence: CASSLNQLARSDETQYF.

V and J are TRBV5-1 and TRBJ1-1; D is unresolved. In germline, CDR1 is SGHRS, CDR2 YFSETQ. The CDR3 contains 15 residues. Trimming removed 4 bases at V and 0 bases at J, with 13 bases between. The CDR3 sequence is CASSAQTNMNTEAFF. The CDR3 DNA follows: TGCGCCAGCAGCGCCCAAACTAACATGAACACTGAAGCTTTCTTT.

This clone appeared a single time. The chain recombines TRBV7-6 with TRBJ2-1, with 14 bases that match TRBD2. V was clipped by 5 bases and J by 7 bases; unmatched bases: 7. This CDR3 spans 16 amino acids. The V gene's germline CDR1 is SGHVS and CDR2 FNYEAQ. CDR3 residues: CASSRTSGGSINEQFF. In DNA, the CDR3 is TGTGCCAGCAGCCGGACTAGCGGGGGGTCAATAAATGAGCAGTTCTTC.

This clone was seen only a few times. This chain links TRBV6-6 with TRBJ2-5, with a tentative D call TRBD1 (5 bases). The germline CDR1 and CDR2 sequences are MNHNY and SVGAGI (reference sequence). V was shortened by 6 bases and J by 7 bases, with 9 bases between the two germline ends. This CDR3 spans 11 amino acids. The CDR3 protein is CASSSQGTQYF. The CDR3 DNA reads TGTGCCAGCAGCTCGCAGGGGACCCAGTACTTC.

The chain has TRBV6-5 and TRBJ1-2, with D unclear. The CDR3 covers 15 residues. The V end was cut by 6 bases, the J end by 4 bases, with 18 bases between. The germline V gene has CDR1 MNHEY and CDR2 SVGAGI. The CDR3 DNA sequence: TGTGCCAGCAGCCCTCGCCGGGAAGCTAGCTATGGCTACACCTTC. Protein product: CASSPRREASYGYTF.

The chain is built from TRBV5-1 and TRBJ2-4, with 8 bases that match TRBD1. CDR1 and CDR2 (germline): SGHRS, YFSETQ. V shed 5 bases and J 8 bases; nucleotides not matched to a gene: 6. The CDR3 loop spans 13 amino acids. The CDR3 DNA sequence: TGCGCCAGCAGGGACAGGGTCGGAGACATTCAGTACTTC. It is translated as CASRDRVGDIQYF.

The V gene is TRBV19, the J gene TRBJ2-2; TRBD1 matches at 7 bases. V trimming: 6 bases; J trimming: 2 bases; junction bases outside the gene matches: 6. The CDR3 has 15 amino acids. Germline lookup yields CDR1 LNHDA and CDR2 SQIVND (reference sequence). CDR3 in amino acids: CASRTGILNTGELFF. The CDR3 DNA follows: TGTGCCAGTAGGACAGGGATATTAAACACCGGGGAGCTGTTTTTT.

Notes on this clone: This specimen includes other DNA sequences encoding the same CDR3. The chain has TRBV5-1 and TRBJ1-2; D may be TRBD1 (5 bases). Germline V gene data show CDR1 as SGHRS and CDR2 as YFSETQ. V lost 0 bases, J lost 0 bases, and 9 bases lay in between. This CDR3 is 15 amino acids long. The CDR3 is CASSLGQGSNYGYTF. The DNA for the CDR3 is TGCGCCAGCAGCTTGGGTCAGGGTTCTAACTATGGCTACACCTTC.

The chain recombines TRBV7-2 with TRBJ1-1; D not certain. Germline CDR1 and CDR2: SGHTA and FQGNSA. The CDR3 totals 14 residues. The ends were cut back, 7 bases at V and 0 bases at J, with 12 bases in the middle. In nucleotides, the CDR3 is TGTGCCAGCACCTCTGCAGGCTTGAACACTGAAGCTTTCTTT. Protein sequence: CASTSAGLNTEAFF.

Here the CDR3 reads CAWTLPGTGVDQPQHF. The CDR3 nucleotides read TGTGCCTGGACCCTACCCGGGACAGGGGTCGACCAGCCCCAGCATTTT. The rearrangement joins TRBV30 to TRBJ1-5, with 10 positions matching TRBD1. The V gene's germline CDR1 is GTSNPN and CDR2 SVGIG (reference sequence). The CDR3 has 16 residues. The trim removed 4 bases at V and 7 bases at J, leaving 13 bases unmatched.

A note on this clone: A junction boundary mismatches the germline segment, possibly from a read error. V and J are TRBV20-1 and TRBJ2-1, with 10 bases aligning to TRBD2. This CDR3 is built from 11 residues. Germline assignment: CDR1 DFQATT and CDR2 SNEGSKA (reference sequence). The CDR3 DNA follows: TGCAGTGCTAGGGTAAGCGGGAGGGCCGTCTTC. Its protein is CSARVSGRAVF.

With respect to this clone: Sequence at one end of the junction differs from germline and may be a read error. V and J are TRBV9 and TRBJ2-2; D ambiguous. The CDR3 has 15 amino acids. Germline values: CDR1 SGDLS, CDR2 YYNGEE. The CDR3 spells CASSQLNLFSGELFF. DNA for the CDR3: TGTGCCAGCAGCCAACTCAACCTATTCTCCGGTGAGCTGTTTTTT.